This TCR beta chain originates from a study of T cell clonality in common variable immunodeficiency. About this clone: The sequence runs out 3 residues before the end of the CDR3; the remainder is reconstructed from the germline J gene.

J gave up 7 bases and V 5 bases, and 12 bases lay outside the gene matches. The CDR3 consists of 15 residues. Looked up from germline, CDR1 is SGHVS and CDR2 is FQNEAQ. Only in-frame clones appear in the TCRdb table, and some are missing; sequencing was by immunoSEQ multiplex PCR. The specimen has under 45,000 clones, none found just once. Source material: peripheral blood mononuclear cells. This rearrangement joins TRBV7-8 to TRBJ1-2; 8 bases agree with TRBD1. This receptor was taken from a person aged 18 to 75 in good health. This CDR3 reads CASSGDFRTGSGYTF. The sequenced CDR3 bases are TGTGCCAGCAGCGGAGACTTCCGGACAGGGTCTGGC.